This T cell receptor beta chain derives from a study of blood T cell repertoires in COVID-19. Here immunoSEQ multiplex PCR was the method, and the copy in TCRdb shows in-frame clones only, minus some. Seen here are a few hundred thousand clones, approximately 90% observed once, and the top ten hold around 0.84%. CDR1 is SGHDN and CDR2 is FVKESK in the germline V gene. Trimming at V came to 4 bases and at J to 8 bases, leaving 13 bases not matched to a gene. The CDR3 spans 16 residues. The chain combines TRBV14 with TRBJ1-4, with TRBD1 matching over 7 bases. Sequenced sample: peripheral blood. The origin of this receptor is a young man with acute or convalescent COVID-19. The CDR3 protein is CASSPPVTGIREKLFF. CDR3 nucleotides: TGTGCCAGCAGCCCCCCCGTGACAGGGATACGCGAAAAACTGTTTTTT.